This is a list of T cell receptor beta chains from one sample in a study of T cell responses to AZD1222 COVID-19 vaccine. Data came from immunoSEQ multiplex PCR; TCRdb stores just in-frame clones and leaves some out. The sample includes tens of thousands of clones, 88% of them seen just once. The sequenced sample was peripheral blood, obtained on day 0 of AZD1222 vaccination. These receptors all come from an adult in good health. The CDR3 runs from the conserved cysteine through the conserved F or W. D genes are given only for firm matches. The size of a clone is reported for some rows only, either as once, few or many, or as a class for expanded clones.

J: TRBJ2-7
size: .
D: TRBD2
V: TRBV18
DNA: TGTGCCAGCTCACGGACTAGCGGGGGTTCCTACGAGCAGTACTTC
CDR3: CASSRTSGGSYEQYF

J: TRBJ1-5
size: .
D: .
V: TRBV27
DNA: TGTGCCAGCAGTTTAGGACCGGTTAGCAATCAGCCCCAGCATTTT
CDR3: CASSLGPVSNQPQHF

J: TRBJ1-6
size: .
D: .
V: TRBV11-2
DNA: TGTGCCAGCAGCTTAGAATCGGGACAAAATTCACCCCTCCACTTT
CDR3: CASSLESGQNSPLHF

J: TRBJ1-5
size: once
D: .
V: TRBV5-1
DNA: TGCGCCAGCAGCTTGGACGGCTATAGCAATCAGCCCCAGCATTTT
CDR3: CASSLDGYSNQPQHF

J: TRBJ1-6
size: .
D: .
V: TRBV18
DNA: TGTGCCAGCTCACCAGCCCAGGGTGGATCACCCCTCCACTTT
CDR3: CASSPAQGGSPLHF

J: TRBJ1-1
size: .
D: TRBD1
V: TRBV6-6
DNA: TGTGCCAGCACCGCCGGGACAGGAGGAACTGAAGCTTTCTTT
CDR3: CASTAGTGGTEAFF

J: TRBJ1-3
size: .
D: .
V: TRBV9
DNA: TGTGCCAGCAGCGGAGGGGGAACAGTCGTCTCTGGAAACACCATATATTTT
CDR3: CASSGGGTVVSGNTIYF

J: TRBJ1-3
size: .
D: .
V: TRBV10-2
DNA: TGCGCCAGCAGGGCTACCGGGGCAGGGGAATCGGGAGGAAACACCATATATTTT
CDR3: CASRATGAGESGGNTIYF

J: TRBJ2-1
size: .
D: .
V: TRBV7-2
DNA: TGTGCCAGCAGCTTAAGGCCTGCTGGTAATGAGCAGTTCTTC
CDR3: CASSLRPAGNEQFF

J: TRBJ1-2
size: .
D: .
V: TRBV2
DNA: TGTGCCAGCAGTGAAACAGGGAGCCATGGCTACACCTTC
CDR3: CASSETGSHGYTF

J: TRBJ2-1
size: .
D: .
V: TRBV29-1
DNA: TGCAGCGTTCTCGATATCCGGGGCCAGACAGGCAATGAGCAGTTCTTC
CDR3: CSVLDIRGQTGNEQFF

J: TRBJ1-5
size: .
D: .
V: TRBV7-2
DNA: TGTGCCAGCAGCTTAGCCGGGTGGGATAATCAGCCCCAGCATTTT
CDR3: CASSLAGWDNQPQHF

J: TRBJ1-1
size: .
D: TRBD1
V: TRBV6-2/TRBV6-3
DNA: TGTGCCAGCAGTTACGACAGGGGAAACACTGAAGCTTTCTTT
CDR3: CASSYDRGNTEAFF

J: TRBJ2-1
size: once
D: .
V: TRBV19
DNA: TGTGCCAGTAGTATTCAGGAGGACCAGCAACGGCACAATGAGCAGTTCTTC
CDR3: CASSIQEDQQRHNEQFF